This TCR beta chain was sequenced for a study of T cell responses to AZD1222 COVID-19 vaccine. General observations from the study: Spike-wide coverage was observed for vaccine-associated CD4 TCRs, with dominant responses at 160-218 and 743-854. It should be noted that donors were predominantly white British and more often female, and clonal diversity was possibly underestimated. Spike-specific TCR breadth and depth both grew after two AZD1222 doses.

With respect to this clone: What it binds is not known.

The data were produced by immunoSEQ multiplex PCR, yet TCRdb's version contains in-frame clones alone and is incomplete. The table includes 130,000 or so clones, approximately 85% detected once. Per germline, CDR1 LNHNV and CDR2 YYDKDF (reference sequence). There are 16 residues in the CDR3. V dropped 2 bases and J dropped 6; count of bases not matched to a gene: 9. Here the sequenced sample was peripheral blood, taken 28 days after the second AZD1222 dose. The chain links TRBV15 to TRBJ1-5; 8 nucleotides align to TRBD1. The source is an adult who received the AZD1222 COVID-19 vaccine. The CDR3 DNA is TGTGCCACCAGCAGATCCGGACAGGGAGAAGGTCAGCCCCAGCATTTT. Its translation is CATSRSGQGEGQPQHF.